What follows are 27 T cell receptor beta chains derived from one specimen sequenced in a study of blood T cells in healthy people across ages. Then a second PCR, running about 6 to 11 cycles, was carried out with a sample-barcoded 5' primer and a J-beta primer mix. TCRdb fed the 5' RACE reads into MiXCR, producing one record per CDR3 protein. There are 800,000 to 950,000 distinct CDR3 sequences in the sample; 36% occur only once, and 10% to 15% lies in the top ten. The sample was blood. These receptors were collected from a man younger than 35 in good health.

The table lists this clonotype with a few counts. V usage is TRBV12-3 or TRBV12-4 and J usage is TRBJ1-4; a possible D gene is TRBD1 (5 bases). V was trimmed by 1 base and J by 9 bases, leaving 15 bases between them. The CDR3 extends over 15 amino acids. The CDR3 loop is CASSLVYGGGKKLFF. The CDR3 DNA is TGTGCCAGCAGTTTAGTATATGGGGGAGGGAAAAAACTGTTTTTT.

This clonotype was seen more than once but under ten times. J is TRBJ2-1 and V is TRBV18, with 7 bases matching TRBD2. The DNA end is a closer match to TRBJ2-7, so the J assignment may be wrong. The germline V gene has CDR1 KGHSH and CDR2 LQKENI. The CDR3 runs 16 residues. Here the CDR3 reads CASSPSSAGVYNEQYF. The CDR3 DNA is TGTGCCAGCTCACCCTCCTCGGCGGGGGTTTACAATGAGCAGTACTTC.

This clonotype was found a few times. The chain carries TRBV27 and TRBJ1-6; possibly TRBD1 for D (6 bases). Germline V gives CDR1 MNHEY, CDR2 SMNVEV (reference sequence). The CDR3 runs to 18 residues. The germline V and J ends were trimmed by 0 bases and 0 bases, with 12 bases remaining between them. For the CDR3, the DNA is TGTGCCAGCAGTTTATCGACAGGCCGAAGCTCCTATAATTCACCCCTCCACTTT. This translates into CASSLSTGRSSYNSPLHF.

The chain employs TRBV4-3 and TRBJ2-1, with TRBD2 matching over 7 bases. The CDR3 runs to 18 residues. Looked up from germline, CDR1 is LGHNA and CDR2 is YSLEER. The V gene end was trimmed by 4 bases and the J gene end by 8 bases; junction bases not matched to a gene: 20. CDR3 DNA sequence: TGCGCCAGCAGCCCCTATCCCGGGCTAGTGGGGGGGAACGATGAGCAGTTCTTC. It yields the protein CASSPYPGLVGGNDEQFF.

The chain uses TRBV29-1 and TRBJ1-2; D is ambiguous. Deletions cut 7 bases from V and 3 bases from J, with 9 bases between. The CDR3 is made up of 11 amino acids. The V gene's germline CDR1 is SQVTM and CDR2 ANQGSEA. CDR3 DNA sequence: TGCAGCGGTAATGCGGACTATGGCTACACCTTC. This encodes CSGNADYGYTF.

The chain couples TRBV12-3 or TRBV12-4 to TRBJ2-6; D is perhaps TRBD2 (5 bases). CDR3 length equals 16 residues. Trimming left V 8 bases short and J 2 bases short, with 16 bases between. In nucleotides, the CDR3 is TGTGCCAGCGAGGGATCCCAACTCCCTGGGGCCAACGTCCTGACTTTC. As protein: CASEGSQLPGANVLTF.

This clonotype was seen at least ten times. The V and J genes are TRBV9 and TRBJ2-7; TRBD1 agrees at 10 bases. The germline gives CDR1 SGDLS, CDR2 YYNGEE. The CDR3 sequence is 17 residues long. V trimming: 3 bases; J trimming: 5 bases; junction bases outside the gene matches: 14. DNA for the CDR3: TGTGCCAGCAGCGCTGGTGTTACCGGGACAGGGGCCCACGAGCAGTACTTC. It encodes CASSAGVTGTGAHEQYF.

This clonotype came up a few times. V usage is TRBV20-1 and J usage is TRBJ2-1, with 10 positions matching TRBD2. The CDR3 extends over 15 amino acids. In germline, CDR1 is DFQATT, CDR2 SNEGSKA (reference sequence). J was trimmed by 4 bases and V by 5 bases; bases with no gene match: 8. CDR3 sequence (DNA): TGCAGTGCTCCCAAGTTAGCGGGGGGTTACAATGAGCAGTTCTTC. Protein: CSAPKLAGGYNEQFF.

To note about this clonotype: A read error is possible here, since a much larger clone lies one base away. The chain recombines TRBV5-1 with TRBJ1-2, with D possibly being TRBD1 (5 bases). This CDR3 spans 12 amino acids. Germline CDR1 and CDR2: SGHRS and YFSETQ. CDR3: CAGSQGVHGYTF. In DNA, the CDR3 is TGCGCCGGCAGCCAGGGTGTACATGGCTACACCTTC. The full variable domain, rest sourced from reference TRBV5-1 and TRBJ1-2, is KAGVTQTPRYLIKTRGQQVTLSCSPISGHRSVSWYQQTPGQGLQFLFEYFSETQRNKGNFPGRFSGRQFSNSRSEMNVSTLELGDSALYLCAGSQGVHGYTFGSGTRLTVV.

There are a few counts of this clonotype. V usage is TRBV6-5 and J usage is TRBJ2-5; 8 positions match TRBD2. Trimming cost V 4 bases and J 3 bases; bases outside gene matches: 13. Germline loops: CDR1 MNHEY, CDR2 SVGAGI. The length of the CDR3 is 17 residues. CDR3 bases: TGTGCCAGCAGTTCGGCGGGGGGTCGATTACTAAAAGAGACCCAGTACTTC. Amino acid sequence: CASSSAGGRLLKETQYF.

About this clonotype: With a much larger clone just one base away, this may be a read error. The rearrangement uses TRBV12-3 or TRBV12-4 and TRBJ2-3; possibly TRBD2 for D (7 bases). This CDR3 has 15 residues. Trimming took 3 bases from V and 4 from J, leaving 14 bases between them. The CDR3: CASSFGGLRADTQYF. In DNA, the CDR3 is TGTGCCAGCAGTTTCGGGGGGCTCAGAGCAGATACGCAGTATTTT.

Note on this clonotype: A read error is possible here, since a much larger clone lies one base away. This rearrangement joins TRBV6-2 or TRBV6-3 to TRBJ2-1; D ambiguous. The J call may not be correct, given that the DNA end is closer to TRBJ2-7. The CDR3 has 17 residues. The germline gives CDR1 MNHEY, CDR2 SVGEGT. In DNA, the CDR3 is TGTGCCAGCACCACATATTCAAAGGCCAGCTCCTACAATGAGCAGTACTTC. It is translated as CASTTYSKASSYNEQYF.

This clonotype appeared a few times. CDR3 sequence reads: CASNSGPPLIETNNEQFF. CDR3 bases: TGTGCCAGCAACTCCGGGCCGCCGCTCATCGAGACTAACAATGAGCAGTTCTTC. The J gene is TRBJ2-1, the V gene TRBV6-2 or TRBV6-3, with D perhaps matching TRBD2 (5 bases). CDR1 MNHEY and CDR2 SVGEGT come from the germline V gene. V shed 7 bases and J shed 5 bases, with 27 bases lying between them. The CDR3 is 18 amino acids.

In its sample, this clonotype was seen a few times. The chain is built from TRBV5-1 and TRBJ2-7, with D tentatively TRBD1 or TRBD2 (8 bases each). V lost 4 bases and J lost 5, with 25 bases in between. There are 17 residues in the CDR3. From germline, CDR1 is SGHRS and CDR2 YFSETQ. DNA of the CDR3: TGCGCCAGCAGCCCGGGGGGGGACTTCGGACAGGGTAACGAGCAGTACTTC. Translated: CASSPGGDFGQGNEQYF. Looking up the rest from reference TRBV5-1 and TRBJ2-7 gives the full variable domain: KAGVTQTPRYLIKTRGQQVTLSCSPISGHRSVSWYQQTPGQGLQFLFEYFSETQRNKGNFPGRFSGRQFSNSRSEMNVSTLELGDSALYLCASSPGGDFGQGNEQYFGPGTRLTVT.

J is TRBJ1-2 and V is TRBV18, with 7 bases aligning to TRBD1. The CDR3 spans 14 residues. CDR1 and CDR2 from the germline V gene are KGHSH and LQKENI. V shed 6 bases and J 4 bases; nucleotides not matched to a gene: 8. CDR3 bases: TGTGCCAGCTCGCGAGGACAGGTCATCTATGGCTACACCTTC. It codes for CASSRGQVIYGYTF.

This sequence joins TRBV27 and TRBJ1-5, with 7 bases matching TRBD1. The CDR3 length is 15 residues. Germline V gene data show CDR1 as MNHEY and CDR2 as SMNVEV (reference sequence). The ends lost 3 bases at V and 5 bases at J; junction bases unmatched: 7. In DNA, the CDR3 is TGTGCCAGCAGTTTGGGGCAGGGGGTAGATCAGCCCCAGCATTTT. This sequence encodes CASSLGQGVDQPQHF.

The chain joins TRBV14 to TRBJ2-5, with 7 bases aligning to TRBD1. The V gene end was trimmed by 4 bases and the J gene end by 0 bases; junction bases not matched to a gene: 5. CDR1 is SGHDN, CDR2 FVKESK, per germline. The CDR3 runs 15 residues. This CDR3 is CASSRLDRDQETQYF. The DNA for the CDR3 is TGTGCCAGCAGCCGCCTCGACAGGGACCAAGAGACCCAGTACTTC.

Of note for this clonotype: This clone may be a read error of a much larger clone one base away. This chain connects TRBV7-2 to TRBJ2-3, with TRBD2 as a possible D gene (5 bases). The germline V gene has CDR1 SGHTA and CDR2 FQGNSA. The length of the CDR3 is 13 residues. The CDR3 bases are TGTGCCATCAGCTCGAGGACTTCAGATACGCAGTATTTT. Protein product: CAISSRTSDTQYF.

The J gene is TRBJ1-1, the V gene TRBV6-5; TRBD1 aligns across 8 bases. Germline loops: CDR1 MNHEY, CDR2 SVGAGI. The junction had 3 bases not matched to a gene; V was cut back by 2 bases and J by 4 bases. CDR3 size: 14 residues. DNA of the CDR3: TGTGCCAGCAGTTACGGGGGACAGGCCACTGAAGCTTTCTTT. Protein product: CASSYGGQATEAFF.

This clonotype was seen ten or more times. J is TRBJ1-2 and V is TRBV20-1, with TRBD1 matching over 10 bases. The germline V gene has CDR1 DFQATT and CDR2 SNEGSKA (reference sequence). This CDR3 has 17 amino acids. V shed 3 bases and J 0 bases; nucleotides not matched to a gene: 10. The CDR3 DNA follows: TGCAGTGCTAGGCATACCGGGACAGGGGTCTCTAACTATGGCTACACCTTC. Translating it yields CSARHTGTGVSNYGYTF.

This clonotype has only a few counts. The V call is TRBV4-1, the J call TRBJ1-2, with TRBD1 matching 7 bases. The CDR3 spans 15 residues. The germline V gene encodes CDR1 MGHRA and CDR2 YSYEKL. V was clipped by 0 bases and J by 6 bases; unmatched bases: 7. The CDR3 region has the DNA TGCGCCAGCAGCCAAGATCGAGGAGGGGGCGATGGCTACACCTTC. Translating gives CASSQDRGGGDGYTF.

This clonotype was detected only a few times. As DNA, the CDR3 is TGCGCCAGCAGCCAAGAAGCATACAGGGGTGCGTACAATGAGCAGTTCTTC. Encoded protein: CASSQEAYRGAYNEQFF. The rearrangement joins TRBV4-1 to TRBJ2-1; 7 nucleotides match TRBD1. Germline values: CDR1 MGHRA, CDR2 YSYEKL. There are 17 residues in the CDR3. V was clipped by 0 bases and J by 4 bases; unmatched bases: 9.

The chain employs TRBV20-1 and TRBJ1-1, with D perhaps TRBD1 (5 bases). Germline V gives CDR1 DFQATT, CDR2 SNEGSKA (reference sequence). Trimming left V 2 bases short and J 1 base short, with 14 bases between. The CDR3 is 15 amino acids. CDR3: CSARRPGGRNTEAFF. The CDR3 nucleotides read TGCAGTGCTAGACGACCGGGGGGGAGGAACACTGAAGCTTTCTTT.

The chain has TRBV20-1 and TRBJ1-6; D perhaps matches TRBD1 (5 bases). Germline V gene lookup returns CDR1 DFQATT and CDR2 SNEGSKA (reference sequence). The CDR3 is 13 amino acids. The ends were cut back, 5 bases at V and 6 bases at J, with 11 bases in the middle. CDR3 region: CSALGGVNSPLHF. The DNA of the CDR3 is TGCAGTGCTCTGGGGGGGGTTAATTCACCCCTCCACTTT.

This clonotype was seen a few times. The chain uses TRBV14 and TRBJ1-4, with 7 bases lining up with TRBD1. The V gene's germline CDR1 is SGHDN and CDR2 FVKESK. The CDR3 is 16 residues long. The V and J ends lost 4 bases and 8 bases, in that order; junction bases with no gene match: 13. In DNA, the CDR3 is TGTGCCAGCAGCCCGAGAGAACAGGGGTTGAAGGAAAAACTGTTTTTT. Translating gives CASSPREQGLKEKLFF.

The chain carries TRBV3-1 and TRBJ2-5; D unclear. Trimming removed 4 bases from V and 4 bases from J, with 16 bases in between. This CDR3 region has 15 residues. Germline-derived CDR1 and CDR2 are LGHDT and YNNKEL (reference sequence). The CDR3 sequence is CASSPGQPYGETQYF. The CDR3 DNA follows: TGTGCCAGCAGCCCCGGGCAGCCCTATGGAGAGACCCAGTACTTC.

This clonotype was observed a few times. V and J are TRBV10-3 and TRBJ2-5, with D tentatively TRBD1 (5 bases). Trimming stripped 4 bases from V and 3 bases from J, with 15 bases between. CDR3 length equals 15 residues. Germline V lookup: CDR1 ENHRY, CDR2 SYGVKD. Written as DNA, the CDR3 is TGTGCCATCAGTGGGGGCGTACTGACAGAAGAGACCCAGTACTTC. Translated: CAISGGVLTEETQYF.